This T cell receptor (beta chain) was sequenced for a study of blood T cell repertoires in COVID-19 (TCRdb year 2020). Some background on the complete study: Samples from collaborators originated in the United States, Italy and Spain and spanned both the acute and convalescent phases of COVID-19. The samples were drawn from the first 160 participants of the ongoing ImmuneRACE study and from 1,254 subjects provided by 6 global collaborators. The sample metadata nearly always contained a de-identified subject ID, COVID-19 status, age in years and sex. The repertoires were released in a freely available public database intended as a resource for research on the immune response to SARS-CoV-2. The prospective study material was composed of cDNA or gDNA derived from T cells, B-cell-depleted T cells, or PBMCs. Where available, HLA class I and class II types were obtained from metadata supplied by the sample provider rather than from assay-based typing. Deeply sampled blood TCRbeta repertoires from subjects exposed to, actively infected with, or recovered from COVID-19 were included in the dataset. Study-level results and caveats: The amount of clinical and demographic metadata varied by source and participant and was provided uncurated.

Whole blood was collected in K2EDTA tubes by collaborating institutions according to the institutions' own protocols. For TCRbeta analysis, collaborator samples were shipped as frozen whole blood, as isolated PBMCs, or as DNA extracted from either sample type. CDR1 and CDR2 are read off the germline V gene (reference sequence) as LNHDA and SQIVND. The V and J ends are trimmed by 5 bases and 6 bases, leaving 14 bases between them. Counted from cysteine to phenylalanine, this CDR3 has 14 amino acids. The read is trimmed to its CDR3 DNA, 42 bases read in frame from base 1. Remarks on this clone: Its specific antigen is unknown. No clone much larger than this one lies a single base away; base qualities are absent.

TCRbeta CDR3 regions were amplified from genomic DNA using the immunoSEQ Assay, a bias-controlled multiplex PCR. As for the original processing: The number of nucleated cells in each sample was estimated from the amplification of reference gene primers within the assay. To quantify the absolute abundance of each unique TCRbeta CDR3 rearrangement, sequence reads were collapsed and filtered. For each sample, productive Simpson clonality was calculated by taking the square root of Simpson's diversity index across productive rearrangements. TCRdb holds this immuneACCESS table with in-frame rearrangements only. Some clones are missing; in checked studies, unresolved V genes explain under half, and the rest has no known cause. That table gives V, J and clone size, and the DNA gave D and trimming. Across this sample there are about 160,000 clones, with around three quarters seen only once. The ten largest make up roughly 8.4% of the sample.

Source material: peripheral blood. The clonotype originates from a man in his 60s with acute or convalescent COVID-19. Recombination connected TRBV19 to TRBJ1-3; the D region possibly corresponds to TRBD1 (6 bases align). The sequence in DNA is TGTGCCAGTAGTCCCACCAGGGGCCCAAACACCATATATTTT. It translates as CASSPTRGPNTIYF. Joined to the reference TRBV19 and TRBJ1-3 proteins, this CDR3 gives the full variable domain: DGGITQSPKYLFRKEGQNVTLSCEQNLNHDAMYWYRQDPGQGLRLIYYSQIVNDFQKGDIAEGYSVSREKKESFPLTVTSAQKNPTAFYLCASSPTRGPNTIYFGEGSWLTVV.